A selection of T cell receptor beta chains follows, all from one sample in a study of cytomegalovirus exposure and HLA in healthy donors. Produced via immunoSEQ multiplex PCR; TCRdb's table is partial and in-frame only. Altogether 110,000 or so clones are present, approximately 89% being singletons, with the ten largest covering about 1.8%. The sequenced material came from PBMCs. These TCRs come from a man aged 18-30 years in good health and CMV-seronegative. CDR3s include the opening cysteine and the closing phenylalanine or tryptophan. A D gene is named only where the DNA matches it firmly. Clone size appears in some rows only: once, few, many, or a class for an expanded clone.

NA	NA	TRBJ1-5	TRBV6-6	TGTGCCAGCAGTTACTCCGCAGAGCCCCAGCATTTT	CASSYSAEPQHF
TRBD1	NA	TRBJ1-5	TRBV7-2	TGTGCCAGCAGCGGGACAGGGATTTTGGGGCCCCAGCATTTT	CASSGTGILGPQHF
NA	NA	TRBJ2-1	TRBV2	TGTGCCAGCAGACAGGGTATTGAGCAGTTCTTC	CASRQGIEQFF
NA	NA	TRBJ1-1	TRBV7-9	TGTGCCAGCAGCTTACCGTCAGTTATGTTCAACACTGAAGCTTTCTTT	CASSLPSVMFNTEAFF
NA	NA	TRBJ2-7	TRBV4-1	TGCGCCAGCAGCCGAGGGCCTTACCAATTCTACGAGCAGTACTTC	CASSRGPYQFYEQYF
NA	NA	TRBJ1-2	TRBV9	TGTGCCAGCAGCGTAGACAGAAACTATGGCTACACCTTC	CASSVDRNYGYTF
NA	NA	TRBJ2-6	TRBV7-2	TGTGCCAGCTCATGGGGGGTGAGCTCTGGGGCCAACGTCCTGACTTTC	CASSWGVSSGANVLTF
TRBD1	NA	TRBJ2-1	TRBV5-4	TGTGCCAGCAGCTTAGAGACAGGGAGCGATGAGCAGTTCTTC	CASSLETGSDEQFF
NA	once	TRBJ2-4	TRBV15	TGTGCCACCTTTACGGGGACAACGGACATTCAGTACTTC	CATFTGTTDIQYF
TRBD1	NA	TRBJ1-2	TRBV7-2	TGTGCCAGCAGCGGAAGGGACAGGTACTATGGCTACACCTTC	CASSGRDRYYGYTF
TRBD2	NA	TRBJ2-7	TRBV5-1	TGCGCCAGCAGCTCAGGCAGACTAGCGGGAGGTTCCTACGAGCAGTACTTC	CASSSGRLAGGSYEQYF
NA	NA	TRBJ1-3	TRBV28	TGTGCCAGCAGCCTCGTAGGAGCCTCTGGAAACACCATATATTTT	CASSLVGASGNTIYF
NA	NA	TRBJ1-5	TRBV4-3	TGCGCCAGCAGCCAAACCTACAGTAGCAATCAGCCCCAGCATTTT	CASSQTYSSNQPQHF
TRBD2	NA	TRBJ2-7	TRBV5-6	TGTGCCAGCAGCTTCGCGGCACTGGCGGGAGCCCTCTTAGAGCAGTACTTC	CASSFAALAGALLEQYF
TRBD1	NA	TRBJ1-5	TRBV7-2	TGTGCCAGCAGCCGAGGGACAGATTATCAGCCCCAGCATTTT	CASSRGTDYQPQHF
TRBD1	NA	TRBJ2-5	TRBV10-2	TGCGCCAGCAGTGAGTCCCCTTTCGGACAGGGGGGAGAGACCCAGTACTTC	CASSESPFGQGGETQYF
TRBD2	NA	TRBJ2-3	TRBV2	TGTGCCAGCAGTGACGCTAGCGGGGGGGAAGATACGCAGTATTTT	CASSDASGGEDTQYF
TRBD2	few	TRBJ2-1	TRBV27	TGTGCCAGCAGTTGGGGCGGGCTAGCGGGAGGTAATGAGCAGTTCTTC	CASSWGGLAGGNEQFF
NA	NA	TRBJ2-7	TRBV6-4	TGTGCCAGCAGTGTCGCACAGGGTCGCGAGCAGTACTTC	CASSVAQGREQYF
NA	NA	TRBJ2-1	TRBV4-3	TGCGCCAGCAGCCGGGGCCCCGACAGCTACAATGAGCAGTTCTTC	CASSRGPDSYNEQFF
NA	NA	TRBJ1-6	TRBV7-8	TGTGCCAGCAGCTTAGCCGAGGCACGGTACTCACCCCTCCACTTT	CASSLAEARYSPLHF
NA	NA	TRBJ2-7	TRBV5-1	TGCGCCAGCAGCCTCACCGGCTACGAGCAGTACTTC	CASSLTGYEQYF